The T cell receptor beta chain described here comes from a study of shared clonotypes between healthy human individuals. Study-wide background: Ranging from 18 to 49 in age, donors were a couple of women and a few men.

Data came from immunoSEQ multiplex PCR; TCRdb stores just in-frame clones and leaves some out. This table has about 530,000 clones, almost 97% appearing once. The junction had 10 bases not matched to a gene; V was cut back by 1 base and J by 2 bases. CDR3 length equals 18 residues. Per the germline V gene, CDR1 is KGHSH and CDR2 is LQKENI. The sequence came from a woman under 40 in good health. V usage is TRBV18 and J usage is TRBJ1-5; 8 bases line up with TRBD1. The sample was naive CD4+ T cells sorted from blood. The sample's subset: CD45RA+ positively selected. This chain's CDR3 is CASSPQTGDKGGNQPQHF. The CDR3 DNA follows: TGTGCCAGCTCACCACAGACAGGGGATAAAGGGGGCAATCAGCCCCAGCATTTT.